Reported below is one T cell receptor beta chain. Its antigen is unknown. This entry belongs to a study of lymphopenia after photon versus proton radiotherapy. Germline CDR1 reads MNHEY; CDR2 reads SMNVEV (reference sequence). The germline V and J ends were trimmed by 3 bases and 7 bases, with 12 bases remaining between them. The CDR3 runs to 13 residues. Study outcomes and limitations: Photon-treated patients lost naive T cells and TCR diversity; proton-treated stayed stable. Better survival with proton therapy was suggested as possible, not demonstrated. Post-nadir diversity loss with photons came from oligoclonal expansion, particularly CD8+ Temra cells. In patients who died, overall survival fell as post-nadir TCR diversity dropped more.

Profiling relied on immunoSEQ multiplex PCR, and the TCRdb table lists in-frame clones only, not all of them. The sample carries about 40,000 clones, over 65% recorded once. This chain uses TRBV27 with TRBJ2-5; D gene unclear. This receptor was identified in a man over 45 with gastric cancer. The source material was peripheral blood, sampled from a patient treated with photon-based radiotherapy. The CDR3 loop reads CASSFGPASTQYF. The CDR3 DNA reads TGTGCCAGCAGTTTTGGACCCGCGTCGACCCAGTACTTC.